Below are 15 T cell receptor beta chains sequenced from a single sample in a study of Ad26.COV2.S vaccination and SARS-CoV-2 variants (dated by TCRdb to about 2021). This sample's treatment or condition label indicates: roughly 19 received Ad26.COV2.S at low or high dose, single or two shots; about 5 received placebo; per-sample allocation not given. For vaccine and placebo recipients, repertoires were sequenced using samples collected on day 63 after the first injection. The method was the immunoSEQ multiplex PCR assay. This immuneACCESS table, as held by TCRdb, lists in-frame sequences with V and J called but not all clones. Of the missing ones, under half trace to an unresolved V gene in checked studies; the others have no known cause. The table for this sample lists 510,000 or so clones; around 88% of them were counted only once. The ten biggest clones cover 9.5% to 15% of the sample. Sequencing used peripheral blood, obtained in a trial of Ad26.COV2.S vaccine versus placebo. The receptor set was obtained from a person between 18 and 65 years old who received the Ad26.COV2.S COVID-19 vaccine or a placebo.

V is TRBV3-1 (or the pseudogene TRBV3-2) and J is TRBJ2-7; maybe TRBD2 (6 bases). This CDR3 is 13 amino acids long. Germline lookup yields CDR1 LGHDT and CDR2 YNNKEL (reference sequence). Trimming left V 1 base short and J 6 bases short, with 10 bases between. The chain's CDR3 is CASSQVGGFEQYF. The CDR3 nucleotides read TGTGCCAGCAGCCAAGTTGGAGGGTTCGAGCAGTACTTC.

V usage is TRBV7-2 and J usage is TRBJ1-1; 7 positions agree with TRBD1. Per the germline V gene, CDR1 is SGHTA and CDR2 is FQGNSA. J gave up 5 bases and V 4 bases, and 7 bases lay outside the gene matches. This CDR3 has 14 residues. This chain's CDR3 is CASSSTGARTEAFF. In DNA, the CDR3 is TGTGCCAGCAGCTCTACAGGGGCGAGGACTGAAGCTTTCTTT.

This rearrangement joins TRBV3-1 (or the pseudogene TRBV3-2) to TRBJ2-3; D may be TRBD1 (5 bases). Gene TRBJ1-5 matches the end of the DNA better, so the J call may be wrong. CDR1 and CDR2 (germline): LGHDT, YNNKEL (reference sequence). The CDR3 runs to 15 residues. CDR3 in amino acids: CASSQGLAQVDTQHF. The CDR3 DNA is TGTGCCAGCAGCCAGGGACTAGCTCAGGTAGATACGCAGCATTTT.

The chain combines TRBV24-1 with TRBJ2-3; D possibly corresponds to TRBD2 (5 bases). This CDR3 is 14 amino acids long. Trimming cost V 5 bases and J 2 bases, with 10 bases left between them. Germline assignment: CDR1 KGHDR and CDR2 SFDVKD. CDR3 bases: TGTGCCACCAGTGGAGCGGCTTACACAGATACGCAGTATTTT. Its translation: CATSGAAYTDTQYF.

This rearrangement joins TRBV25-1 to TRBJ2-5; D is perhaps TRBD1 (6 bases). Germline V lookup: CDR1 MGHDK, CDR2 SYGVNS. This CDR3 has 16 amino acids. The V gene lost 5 bases and the J gene lost 0 bases, with 16 bases spanning the gap. CDR3 protein: CASSPNFGTHQETQYF. The CDR3 coding sequence is TGTGCCAGCAGTCCTAACTTCGGGACACACCAAGAGACCCAGTACTTC.

The rearrangement joins TRBV7-2 to TRBJ2-7; 13 nucleotides agree with TRBD2. The germline V gene has CDR1 SGHTA and CDR2 FQGNSA. The length of the CDR3 is 18 residues. V was clipped by 1 base and J by 4 bases; unmatched bases: 10. The CDR3 nucleotides read TGTGCCAGCAGCTTAGGGACCCGACTAGCGGGAGGCCCTTACGAGCAGTACTTC. It translates to CASSLGTRLAGGPYEQYF.

This clone was detected a few times. CDR3 nucleotides: TGCAGCGTTGACGGAGGGGCGATGAACACTGAAGCTTTCTTT. Its protein product is CSVDGGAMNTEAFF. This chain connects TRBV29-1 to TRBJ1-1; possible D gene TRBD1, 5 bases. This CDR3 has 14 amino acids. Germline CDR1 SQVTM, CDR2 ANQGSEA. Trimming took off 3 bases at V and 0 bases at J, with 11 bases between the two ends.

The V and J genes are TRBV28 and TRBJ2-5, with 10 nucleotides matching TRBD2. This CDR3 spans 15 amino acids. The junction had 8 bases not matched to a gene; V was cut back by 5 bases and J by 5 bases. CDR1 and CDR2 from the germline V gene are MDHEN and SYDVKM. CDR3 in DNA: TGTGCCAGCAGTCCACGGGGTAGCGGGAGGGAGACCCAGTACTTC. Protein: CASSPRGSGRETQYF.

This clone was recorded a few times. The sample holds other DNA sequences that translate to the same CDR3. The chain employs TRBV4-2 and TRBJ1-4, with D tentatively TRBD1 (6 bases). The CDR3 length is 17 residues. Trimming removed 0 bases from V and 8 bases from J, with 19 bases in between. Germline V gene sequence: CDR1 LGHNA, CDR2 YNFKEQ. CDR3 in amino acids: CASSQEWGRGGGEKLFF. The CDR3 coding sequence is TGTGCCAGCAGCCAAGAGTGGGGGCGGGGGGGTGGCGAAAAACTGTTTTTT.

The DNA of the CDR3 is TGTGCCAGCAGGCCCGGACAGGCCACGCAGTATTTT. It encodes CASRPGQATQYF. The V and J genes are TRBV12-3 or TRBV12-4 and TRBJ2-3, with 7 bases aligning to TRBD1. The junction had 6 bases not matched to a gene; V was cut back by 6 bases and J by 9 bases. This CDR3 comprises 12 residues.

This chain uses TRBV7-9 with TRBJ1-3; the D gene is possibly TRBD1 (6 bases). Germline V gene sequence: CDR1 SEHNR, CDR2 FQNEAQ (reference sequence). CDR3 length equals 13 residues. The V end lost 4 bases, the J end lost 6 bases, and 10 bases lay between the germline ends. CDR3 amino acids: CASSSDRLNTIYF. CDR3 bases: TGTGCCAGCAGCTCAGACAGGCTAAACACCATATATTTT.

CDR3 bases: TGTGCCACCAGCAGTTCGGGACCCCAAGGCGATGAGCAGTTCTTC. This sequence encodes CATSSSGPQGDEQFF. The chain carries TRBV15 and TRBJ2-1; D assignment may be TRBD1 or TRBD2 (5 bases each). V was trimmed by 3 bases and J by 8 bases, leaving 17 bases between them. Germline assignment: CDR1 LNHNV and CDR2 YYDKDF (reference sequence). This CDR3 region has 15 residues.

The rearrangement joins TRBV5-1 to TRBJ1-2; 9 nucleotides line up with TRBD1. This CDR3 comprises 13 residues. V gave up 5 bases and J gave up 10 bases; unmatched junction bases: 9. The germline V gene has CDR1 SGHRS and CDR2 YFSETQ. CDR3 in DNA: TGCGCCAGCAGTAGGGACAGGGAGGGAGACTACACCTTC. Translated, it gives CASSRDREGDYTF.

This chain links TRBV27 with TRBJ1-2; the match to TRBD1 covers 7 bases. The CDR3 sequence is 13 residues long. Looked up from germline, CDR1 is MNHEY and CDR2 is SMNVEV (reference sequence). The junction had 5 bases not matched to a gene; V was cut back by 2 bases and J by 8 bases. The CDR3 DNA follows: TGTGCCAGCAGTTTAGCCAGGGGGGGCGGCTACACCTTC. This encodes CASSLARGGGYTF.

The chain uses TRBV6-5 and TRBJ2-1; 9 positions agree with TRBD1. The junction had 6 bases not matched to a gene; V was cut back by 1 base and J by 5 bases. The CDR3 runs to 16 residues. In germline, CDR1 is MNHEY, CDR2 SVGAGI. CDR3 in amino acids: CASSYLGTGINNEQFF. The CDR3 DNA sequence: TGTGCCAGCAGTTACTTAGGGACAGGGATTAACAATGAGCAGTTCTTC.